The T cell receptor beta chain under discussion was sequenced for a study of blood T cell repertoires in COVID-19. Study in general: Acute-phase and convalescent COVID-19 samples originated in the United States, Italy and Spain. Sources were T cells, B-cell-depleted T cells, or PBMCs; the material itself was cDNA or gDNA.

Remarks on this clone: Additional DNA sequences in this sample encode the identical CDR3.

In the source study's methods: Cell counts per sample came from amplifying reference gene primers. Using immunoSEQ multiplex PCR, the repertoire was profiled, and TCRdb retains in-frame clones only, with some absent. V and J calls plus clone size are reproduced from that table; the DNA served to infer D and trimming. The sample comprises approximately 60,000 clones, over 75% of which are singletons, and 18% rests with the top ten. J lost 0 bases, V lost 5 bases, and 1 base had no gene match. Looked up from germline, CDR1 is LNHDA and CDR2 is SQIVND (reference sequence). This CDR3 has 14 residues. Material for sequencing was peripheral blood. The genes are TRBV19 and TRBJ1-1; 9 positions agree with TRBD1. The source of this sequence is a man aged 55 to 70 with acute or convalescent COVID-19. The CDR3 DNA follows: TGTGCCAGTAGTCGGGACAGGGTGAACACTGAAGCTTTCTTT. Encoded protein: CASSRDRVNTEAFF.